This T cell receptor beta chain was captured by sequencing in a study of cytomegalovirus exposure and HLA in healthy donors. The CDR3 covers 19 residues. J gave up 6 bases and V 5 bases, and 16 bases lay outside the gene matches. Germline CDR1 reads SGHTA; CDR2 reads FQGNSA. The study drew the donors from its approximately 110-subject validation cohort, separate from the roughly 700-subject first cohort. TCRdb's copy holds only in-frame clones and misses some; the assay was immunoSEQ multiplex PCR. The table has about 330,000 clones, around 90% seen once. The TCR comes from a woman between 25 and 40 years old in good health and CMV-seropositive. Sample: PBMCs. This rearrangement joins TRBV7-2 to TRBJ2-1; 13 bases map to TRBD2. CDR3 loop: CASSLRTGTSGVYGNEQFF. The CDR3 nucleotides read TGTGCCAGCAGCCTCCGAACCGGGACTAGCGGGGTTTACGGCAATGAGCAGTTCTTC.